The 14 T cell receptor beta chains in this list originate from one sample, sequenced in a study of cytomegalovirus exposure and HLA in healthy donors. Both 60 Vbeta primers and 13 Jbeta primers went into the PCR. The data were produced by immunoSEQ multiplex PCR, yet TCRdb's version contains in-frame clones alone and is incomplete. The sample carries approximately 88,000 clones, 76% recorded once. The source material was PBMCs. The receptors were sampled from a male donor in good health and CMV-seronegative.

The chain carries TRBV5-1 and TRBJ1-6; no reliable D call. The CDR3 consists of 16 residues. Deletions cut 2 bases from V and 0 bases from J, with 9 bases between. CDR1 is SGHRS, CDR2 YFSETQ, per germline. The CDR3 is CASSLRTDSYNSPLHF. The CDR3 DNA follows: TGCGCCAGCAGCTTACGAACAGACTCCTATAATTCACCCCTCCACTTT.

The chain uses TRBV27 and TRBJ2-5; 8 nucleotides match TRBD2. CDR1 and CDR2 (germline): MNHEY, SMNVEV (reference sequence). This CDR3 has 14 amino acids. V lost 6 bases, J lost 4 bases, and 7 bases stayed unmatched. This CDR3 is CASSPGTRGETQYF. The DNA for the CDR3 is TGTGCCAGCAGCCCCGGGACTAGAGGAGAGACCCAGTACTTC.

This sequence joins TRBV6-5 and TRBJ1-2; 10 positions match TRBD1. V was pared by 2 bases and J by 7 bases, with 4 bases of the junction left unmatched. The germline CDR1 and CDR2 sequences are MNHEY and SVGAGI. This CDR3 comprises 14 residues. The CDR3 loop reads CASSYGRDRGGYTF. The CDR3 DNA follows: TGTGCCAGCAGTTACGGGAGGGACAGGGGTGGCTACACCTTC.

The chain combines TRBV9 with TRBJ1-2, with TRBD1 matching over 7 bases. CDR1 is SGDLS, CDR2 YYNGEE, per germline. The V gene end was trimmed by 0 bases and the J gene end by 1 base; junction bases not matched to a gene: 6. This CDR3 is built from 16 residues. CDR3 coding DNA: TGTGCCAGCAGCGTAGAACCAGGGGACAGTAACTATGGCTACACCTTC. It codes for CASSVEPGDSNYGYTF.

V gene TRBV11-2 combines with J gene TRBJ1-2, with a weak D call TRBD1 (6 bases). Germline assignment: CDR1 SGHAT and CDR2 FQNNGV. CDR3 length: 15 amino acids. V dropped 6 bases and J dropped 4 bases, with 18 bases sitting between them. The CDR3 sequence is CASRSLRGRGYGYTF. The CDR3 region has the DNA TGTGCCAGCAGGTCTCTTAGGGGCAGGGGCTATGGCTACACCTTC.

The genes are TRBV29-1 and TRBJ1-4; D is unresolved. V was pared by 4 bases and J by 8 bases, with 11 bases between. Germline V lookup: CDR1 SQVTM, CDR2 ANQGSEA. The CDR3 is 12 amino acids. The CDR3 bases are TGCAGCGTTGGTTCGCAGAGGGAAAAACTGTTTTTT. Protein: CSVGSQREKLFF.

The genes are TRBV27 and TRBJ2-3; no clear D. This CDR3 has 13 amino acids. Trimming pared 4 bases from V and 0 bases from J, leaving 5 bases between. Germline-derived CDR1 and CDR2 are MNHEY and SMNVEV (reference sequence). Written as DNA, the CDR3 is TGTGCCAGCAGTTCTACTAGCACAGATACGCAGTATTTT. Its translation: CASSSTSTDTQYF.

The gene calls are TRBV25-1 and TRBJ1-2, with 7 nucleotides matching TRBD1. The CDR3 sequence is 14 residues long. Germline V gives CDR1 MGHDK, CDR2 SYGVNS. Trimming removed 6 bases from V and 6 bases from J; junction bases left unmatched: 10. The DNA for the CDR3 is TGTGCCAGCAGAGCAGACAGGGCTGTGGATGGCTACACCTTC. This codes for CASRADRAVDGYTF.

The V gene is TRBV19, the J gene TRBJ1-1, with 8 bases fitting TRBD1. The CDR3 is 15 residues long. Trimming cost V 3 bases and J 1 base; bases outside gene matches: 4. Germline CDR1 LNHDA, CDR2 SQIVND (reference sequence). The CDR3 sequence: CASSIAGGPNTEAFF. In DNA, the CDR3 is TGTGCCAGTAGTATCGCAGGGGGCCCGAACACTGAAGCTTTCTTT.

The chain combines TRBV5-1 with TRBJ2-7; no definite D call. V lost 2 bases, J lost 5 bases, and 14 bases lay in between. Per germline, CDR1 SGHRS and CDR2 YFSETQ. The CDR3 covers 14 residues. CDR3 loop: CASSLLPRTHEQYF. For the CDR3, the DNA is TGCGCCAGCAGCTTACTTCCTAGAACCCACGAGCAGTACTTC.

The chain employs TRBV18 and TRBJ1-1; 7 nucleotides agree with TRBD1. Per the germline V gene, CDR1 is KGHSH and CDR2 is LQKENI. V shed 0 bases, J shed 4 bases, and the junction held 2 bases outside the gene matches. There are 14 residues in the CDR3. The CDR3 sequence is CASSPPNRGTEAFF. In DNA form, the CDR3 reads TGTGCCAGCTCACCACCCAACAGGGGCACTGAAGCTTTCTTT.

The chain recombines TRBV7-9 with TRBJ1-2, with 9 bases that match TRBD1. Germline-derived CDR1 and CDR2 are SEHNR and FQNEAQ (reference sequence). This CDR3 comprises 14 residues. The V and J ends lost 5 bases and 5 bases, in that order; junction bases with no gene match: 6. CDR3 loop: CASSRGQGSYGYTF. The DNA for the CDR3 is TGTGCCAGCAGCCGCGGACAGGGGTCGTATGGCTACACCTTC.

The chain couples TRBV27 to TRBJ1-5; possibly TRBD1 for D (6 bases). Trimming took 5 bases from V and 1 from J, leaving 15 bases between them. Germline CDR1 and CDR2: MNHEY and SMNVEV (reference sequence). This CDR3 comprises 16 residues. The CDR3 DNA is TGTGCCAGCAGTCCGGGGACATTAACCAGCAATCAGCCCCAGCATTTT. It yields the protein CASSPGTLTSNQPQHF.

This chain links TRBV19 with TRBJ2-5, with 7 bases identical to TRBD1. The ends lost 6 bases at V and 3 bases at J; junction bases unmatched: 4. Germline V CDR1 and CDR2: LNHDA, SQIVND (reference sequence). The CDR3 totals 13 residues. Here the CDR3 DNA reads TGTGCCAGTAGAGCCGGGACAGAAGAGACCCAGTACTTC. Translating gives CASRAGTEETQYF.